These 12 T cell receptor beta chains originate from one sample sequenced in a study of blood T cell repertoires in COVID-19. Profiled with immunoSEQ multiplex PCR; TCRdb holds only in-frame clones, not every one. This table holds 140,000 to 150,000 clones, over 70% found once. Sequences were obtained from PBMCs or T cells enriched from blood (not recorded which). These receptors all come from a man aged 60-69 years who had recovered from COVID-19.

J is TRBJ1-2 and V is TRBV28, with unresolved D. CDR3 length: 13 amino acids. Per germline, CDR1 MDHEN and CDR2 SYDVKM. V was clipped by 5 bases and J by 9 bases, with 16 bases between them. CDR3 residues: CASSPPNTMRYTF. The CDR3 DNA sequence: TGTGCCAGCAGTCCCCCCAATACTATGCGCTACACCTTC.

The chain couples TRBV4-2 to TRBJ2-7, with TRBD2 matching over 13 bases. J lost 0 bases, V lost 2 bases, and 16 bases had no gene match. Germline assignment: CDR1 LGHNA and CDR2 YNFKEQ. The CDR3 is 21 residues long. The CDR3: CASSQTEGTSGVQRSSYEQYF. CDR3 nucleotide sequence: TGTGCCAGCAGCCAAACGGAGGGGACTAGCGGGGTTCAAAGAAGCTCCTACGAGCAGTACTTC.

The genes are TRBV10-3 and TRBJ1-2, with 7 bases aligning to TRBD1. V trimming: 8 bases; J trimming: 7 bases; junction bases outside the gene matches: 19. Germline loops: CDR1 ENHRY, CDR2 SYGVKD. CDR3 length equals 16 residues. CDR3 sequence reads: CAIHTTDEQGLGGYTF. DNA of the CDR3: TGTGCCATCCACACCACCGACGAACAGGGGCTAGGTGGCTACACCTTC.

The chain recombines TRBV5-1 with TRBJ1-5; unclear D gene. The CDR3 is 15 residues long. Germline V CDR1 and CDR2: SGHRS, YFSETQ. Trimming left V 4 bases short and J 0 bases short, with 11 bases between. The CDR3 bases are TGCGCCAGCAGCCGCGATGGGAGTAGCAATCAGCCCCAGCATTTT. Encoded protein: CASSRDGSSNQPQHF.

This clone was seen a single time. The J gene is TRBJ2-3, the V gene TRBV27, with 9 bases aligning to TRBD2. Germline V gives CDR1 MNHEY, CDR2 SMNVEV (reference sequence). This CDR3 region has 15 residues. The V gene end was trimmed by 2 bases and the J gene end by 4 bases; junction bases not matched to a gene: 4. CDR3 residues: CASSLSGRSPDTQYF. DNA for the CDR3: TGTGCCAGCAGTTTAAGCGGGAGGAGTCCAGATACGCAGTATTTT.

V is TRBV3-1 (or the pseudogene TRBV3-2) and J is TRBJ1-6; D is unclear. Trimming removed 3 bases from V and 10 bases from J, with 10 bases in between. CDR1 is LGHDT, CDR2 YNNKEL, per germline (reference sequence). This CDR3 region has 13 residues. The CDR3 protein is CASSHGPSSPLHF. In DNA form, the CDR3 reads TGTGCCAGCAGCCACGGTCCGAGCTCACCCCTCCACTTT.

The rearrangement joins TRBV19 to TRBJ1-1; 9 positions match TRBD1. The V segment lost 5 bases and the J segment 3 bases; nucleotides outside the gene matches: 4. The germline gives CDR1 LNHDA, CDR2 SQIVND (reference sequence). The CDR3 is 14 residues long. The CDR3 nucleotides are TGTGCCAGTAGTCTGACAGGGGGGGACACTGAAGCTTTCTTT. It translates to CASSLTGGDTEAFF.

A remark on this clone: The junction shows a germline mismatch at one end, possibly a read error. The rearrangement uses TRBV11-2 and TRBJ1-2, with a possible D match to TRBD1 (5 bases). Germline V lookup: CDR1 SGHAT, CDR2 FQNNGV. This CDR3 has 13 residues. The CDR3 bases are TGTGCCAGCAGCTTAGGGTCTGGGGCCAGCCACCTCTTC. This codes for CASSLGSGASHLF.

V gene TRBV10-1 combines with J gene TRBJ2-7, with 8 bases identical to TRBD1. The CDR3 is 14 amino acids. The germline V gene has CDR1 WNHNN and CDR2 SYGVQD (reference sequence). V was clipped by 6 bases and J by 3 bases; unmatched bases: 7. CDR3 residues: CASSNVGTGYEQYF. The CDR3 DNA reads as TGCGCCAGCAGCAACGTCGGGACAGGCTACGAGCAGTACTTC.

The chain joins TRBV28 to TRBJ2-7; D perhaps matches TRBD1 (6 bases). Germline values: CDR1 MDHEN, CDR2 SYDVKM. The V and J ends lost 6 bases and 3 bases respectively, with 12 bases between them. This CDR3 contains 13 residues. The CDR3 DNA reads TGTGCCAGCAGGGACAGCTTCATCTACGAGCAGTACTTC. It translates to CASRDSFIYEQYF.

This chain connects TRBV12-3 or TRBV12-4 to TRBJ1-5; 7 positions match TRBD1. The CDR3 extends over 13 amino acids. V gave up 5 bases and J gave up 6 bases; unmatched junction bases: 4. DNA for the CDR3: TGTGCCAGCAGTGAGGGACAGATTCAGCCCCAGCATTTT. Protein sequence: CASSEGQIQPQHF.

The rearrangement joins TRBV10-3 to TRBJ1-4; a possible D gene is TRBD1 (5 bases). V lost 11 bases to trimming and J lost 4 bases, with 23 bases between them. The CDR3 contains 16 residues. Germline assignment: CDR1 ENHRY and CDR2 SYGVKD. CDR3 sequence (DNA): TGTGCCGCCAGGGCGGGCAGGGAGGTTGGTAATGAAAAACTGTTTTTT. Its translation: CAARAGREVGNEKLFF.